This is a list of T cell receptor beta chains from one sample in a study of cytomegalovirus exposure and HLA in healthy donors. Repertoires were generated with immunoSEQ multiplex PCR, while TCRdb's copy carries only in-frame clones and drops some. Among around 100,000 clones listed, approximately 66% were seen once. Source material: PBMCs. The receptor source for this set is a man aged 25 to 40 in good health and CMV-seronegative. Both conserved end residues are part of each CDR3. A D gene is named only where the DNA matches it firmly. Some rows have no size entry. The others give once, few or many, or a class for an expanded clone.

>NA|TRBV27|NA|TRBJ1-3
CASSPRFDVLSGNTIYF
TGTGCCAGCAGTCCCAGGTTTGACGTACTCTCTGGAAACACCATATATTTT
>NA|TRBV5-8|NA|TRBJ1-5
CASSLRSNQPQHF
TGTGCCAGCAGCTTGAGGAGTAATCAGCCCCAGCATTTT
>NA|TRBV15|NA|TRBJ1-2
CATSRDRSVARYGYTF
TGTGCCACCAGCAGAGATAGGTCAGTCGCTAGGTATGGCTACACCTTC
>NA|TRBV6-5|NA|TRBJ2-7
CASSYSSEGYEQYF
TGTGCCAGCAGTTACTCCTCGGAGGGATACGAGCAGTACTTC
>once|TRBV30|TRBD1|TRBJ2-7
CAWSVSRLGGTGIYEQYF
TGTGCCTGGAGTGTATCACGCTTAGGCGGGACAGGGATTTACGAGCAGTACTTC
>NA|TRBV4-1|TRBD1|TRBJ1-2
CASSPDRAGYTF
TGCGCCAGCAGCCCGGACAGGGCTGGCTACACCTTC
>NA|TRBV9|TRBD2|TRBJ2-1
CASSDSGSPVNEQFF
TGTGCCAGCAGCGATAGCGGGAGCCCTGTCAATGAGCAGTTCTTC
>NA|TRBV19|TRBD2|TRBJ2-7
CASSIAGGPTYEQYF
TGTGCCAGTAGTATAGCGGGAGGCCCCACCTACGAGCAGTACTTC
>NA|TRBV7-9|TRBD2|TRBJ2-3
CASSKTSGGGPFRDTQYF
TGTGCCAGCAGCAAGACTAGCGGGGGCGGCCCGTTTAGGGATACGCAGTATTTT
>NA|TRBV29-1|TRBD1|TRBJ2-1
CSVEVWGQGIADEQFF
TGCAGCGTTGAAGTTTGGGGACAGGGTATAGCGGATGAGCAGTTCTTC
>NA|TRBV28|TRBD2|TRBJ2-3
CASSSGLAGSWDTQYF
TGTGCCAGCAGTTCTGGACTAGCGGGGAGTTGGGATACGCAGTATTTT